This T cell receptor (beta chain) derives from a study of vaccination and CD4 T cells after COVID-19. Study results and caveats: The rise in median SARS-CoV-2-reactive clonotypes, from around 19 to 38, was not significant. When vaccine-specific clones from convalescent patients were examined, 304 of 307 were spike mono-reactive.

The Oncomine TCR Beta short-read assay sequenced DNA from cultured CD4+ T cells. One entry per CDR3 protein results from TCRdb running MiXCR on the PCR reads. The table includes 15,000 or so distinct CDR3 sequences, 48% detected once. The treatment here: approximately nine-day PBMC culture with coronavirus spike peptide pools or control peptides (ViraFEST assay). On this clonotype: What it binds is not known.

The receptor was derived from a human donor who had recovered from COVID-19. The sequencing input was CD4+ T cells from blood, cultured in vitro.

The chain's CDR3 is CASSLAGPNTEAFF. In DNA form, the CDR3 reads TGTGCCAGCAGCTTAGCAGGCCCGAACACTGAAGCTTTCTTT. The chain has TRBV7-2 and TRBJ1-1; D remains ambiguous. Per the germline V gene, CDR1 is SGHTA and CDR2 is FQGNSA. The CDR3 totals 14 residues. The V end was cut by 0 bases, the J end by 1 base, with 6 bases between. Variable domain in full (rest from reference TRBV7-2 and TRBJ1-1): GAGVSQSPSNKVTEKGKDVELRCDPISGHTALYWYRQSLGQGLEFLIYFQGNSAPDKSGLPSDRFSAERTGGSVSTLTIQRTQQEDSAVYLCASSLAGPNTEAFFGQGTRLTVV.